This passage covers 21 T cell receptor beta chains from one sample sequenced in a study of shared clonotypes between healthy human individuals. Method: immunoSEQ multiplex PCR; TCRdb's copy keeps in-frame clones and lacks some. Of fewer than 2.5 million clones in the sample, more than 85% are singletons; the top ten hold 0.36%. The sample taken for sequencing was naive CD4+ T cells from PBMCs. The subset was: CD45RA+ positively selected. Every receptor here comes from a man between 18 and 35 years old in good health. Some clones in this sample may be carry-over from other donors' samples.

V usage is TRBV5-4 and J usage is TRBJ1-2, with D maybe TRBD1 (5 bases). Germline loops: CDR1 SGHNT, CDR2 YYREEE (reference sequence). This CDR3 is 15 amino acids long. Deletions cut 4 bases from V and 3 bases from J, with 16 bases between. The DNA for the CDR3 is TGTGCCAGCAGCCCGGGGAGGGGATTGTACTATGGCTACACCTTC. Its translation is CASSPGRGLYYGYTF.

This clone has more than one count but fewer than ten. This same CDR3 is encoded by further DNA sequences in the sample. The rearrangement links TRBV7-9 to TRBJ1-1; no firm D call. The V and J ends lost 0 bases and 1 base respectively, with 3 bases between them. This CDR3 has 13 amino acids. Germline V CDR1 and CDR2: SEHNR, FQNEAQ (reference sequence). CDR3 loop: CASSLAGNTEAFF. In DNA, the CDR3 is TGTGCCAGCAGCTTAGCTGGGAACACTGAAGCTTTCTTT.

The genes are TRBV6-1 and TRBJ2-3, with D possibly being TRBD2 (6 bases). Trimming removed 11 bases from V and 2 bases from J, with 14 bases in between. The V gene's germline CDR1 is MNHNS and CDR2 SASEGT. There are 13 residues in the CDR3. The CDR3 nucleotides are TGTGCCGGCCGGGAGCGGGCCACAGATACGCAGTATTTT. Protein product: CAGRERATDTQYF.

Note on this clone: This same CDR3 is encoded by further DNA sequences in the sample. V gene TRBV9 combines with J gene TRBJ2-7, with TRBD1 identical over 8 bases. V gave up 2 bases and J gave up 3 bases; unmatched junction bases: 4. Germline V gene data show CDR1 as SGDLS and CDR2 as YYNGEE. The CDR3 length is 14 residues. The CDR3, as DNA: TGTGCCAGCAGCGTCGGGACAGGATTCTACGAGCAGTACTTC. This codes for CASSVGTGFYEQYF.

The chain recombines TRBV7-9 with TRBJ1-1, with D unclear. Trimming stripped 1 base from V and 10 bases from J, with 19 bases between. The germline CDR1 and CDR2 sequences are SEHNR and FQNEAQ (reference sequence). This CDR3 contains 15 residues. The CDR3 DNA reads TGTGCCAGCAGCTTAGATCGGATCCCTCTTTCCGGAGCTTTCTTT. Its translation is CASSLDRIPLSGAFF.

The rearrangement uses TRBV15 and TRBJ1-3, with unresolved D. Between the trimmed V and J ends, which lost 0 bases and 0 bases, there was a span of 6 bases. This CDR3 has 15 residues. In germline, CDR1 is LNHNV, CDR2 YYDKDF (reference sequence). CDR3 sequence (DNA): TGTGCCACCAGCAGAGATCAGAACTCTGGAAACACCATATATTTT. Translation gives CATSRDQNSGNTIYF.

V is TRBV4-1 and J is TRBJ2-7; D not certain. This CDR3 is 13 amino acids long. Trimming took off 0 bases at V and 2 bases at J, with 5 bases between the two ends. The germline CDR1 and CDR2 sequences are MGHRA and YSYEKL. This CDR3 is CASSQDMPYEQYF. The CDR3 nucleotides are TGCGCCAGCAGCCAAGATATGCCCTACGAGCAGTACTTC.

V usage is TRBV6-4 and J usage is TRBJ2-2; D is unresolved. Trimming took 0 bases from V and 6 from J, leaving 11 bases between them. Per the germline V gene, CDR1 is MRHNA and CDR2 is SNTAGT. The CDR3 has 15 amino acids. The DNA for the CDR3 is TGTGCCAGCAGTGACTCGACACATAGTGCCGGGGAGCTGTTTTTT. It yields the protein CASSDSTHSAGELFF.

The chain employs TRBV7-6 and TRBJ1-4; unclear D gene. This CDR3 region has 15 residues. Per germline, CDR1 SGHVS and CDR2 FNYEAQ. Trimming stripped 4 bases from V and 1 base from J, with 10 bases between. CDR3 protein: CASSSRRETNEKLFF. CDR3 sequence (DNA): TGTGCCAGCAGCTCAAGGAGGGAAACTAATGAAAAACTGTTTTTT.

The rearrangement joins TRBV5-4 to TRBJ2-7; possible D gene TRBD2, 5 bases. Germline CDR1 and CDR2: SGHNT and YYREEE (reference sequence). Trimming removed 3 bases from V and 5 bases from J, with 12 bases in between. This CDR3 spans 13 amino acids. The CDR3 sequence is CASSSGLADEQYF. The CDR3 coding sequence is TGTGCCAGCAGCTCCGGACTGGCGGACGAGCAGTACTTC.

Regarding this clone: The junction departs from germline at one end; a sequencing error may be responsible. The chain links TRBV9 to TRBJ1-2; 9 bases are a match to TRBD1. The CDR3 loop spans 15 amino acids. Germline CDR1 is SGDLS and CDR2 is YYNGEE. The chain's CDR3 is CAGSPRDRALYGYTF. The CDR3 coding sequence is TGTGCCGGCAGCCCGAGGGACAGGGCCCTCTATGGCTACACCTTC.

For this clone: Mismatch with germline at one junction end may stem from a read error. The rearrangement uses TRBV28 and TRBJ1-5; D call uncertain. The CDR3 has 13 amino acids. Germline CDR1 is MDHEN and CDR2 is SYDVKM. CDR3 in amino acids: CASSPLNNRPQHF. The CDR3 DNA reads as TGTGCCAGCAGTCCCCTCAATAATCGGCCCCAGCATTTT.

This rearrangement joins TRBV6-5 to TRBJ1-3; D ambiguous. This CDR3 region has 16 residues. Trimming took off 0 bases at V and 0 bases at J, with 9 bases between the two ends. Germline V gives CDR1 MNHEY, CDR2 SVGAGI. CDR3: CASSYSSVASGNTIYF. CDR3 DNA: TGTGCCAGCAGTTACTCTTCGGTGGCCTCTGGAAACACCATATATTTT.

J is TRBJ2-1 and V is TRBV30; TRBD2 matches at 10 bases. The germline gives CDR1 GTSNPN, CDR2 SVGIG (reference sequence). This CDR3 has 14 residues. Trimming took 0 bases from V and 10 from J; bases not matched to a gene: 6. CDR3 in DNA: TGTGCCTGGAGTGTATCCCTAGCGGGGGCGGAGCAGTTCTTC. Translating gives CAWSVSLAGAEQFF.

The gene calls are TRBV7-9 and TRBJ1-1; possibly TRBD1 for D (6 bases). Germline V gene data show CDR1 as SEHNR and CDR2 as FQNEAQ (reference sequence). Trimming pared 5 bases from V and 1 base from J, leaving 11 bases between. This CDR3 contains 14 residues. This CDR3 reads CASSESGQNTEAFF. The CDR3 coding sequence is TGTGCCAGCAGCGAATCGGGACAGAACACTGAAGCTTTCTTT.

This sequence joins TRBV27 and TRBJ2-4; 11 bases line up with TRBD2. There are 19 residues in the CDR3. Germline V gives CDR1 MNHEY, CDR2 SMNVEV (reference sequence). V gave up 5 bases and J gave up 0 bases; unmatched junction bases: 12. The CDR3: CASSLGRTSGPIAKNIQYF. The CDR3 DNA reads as TGTGCCAGCAGTCTCGGCCGGACTAGCGGGCCGATAGCCAAAAACATTCAGTACTTC.

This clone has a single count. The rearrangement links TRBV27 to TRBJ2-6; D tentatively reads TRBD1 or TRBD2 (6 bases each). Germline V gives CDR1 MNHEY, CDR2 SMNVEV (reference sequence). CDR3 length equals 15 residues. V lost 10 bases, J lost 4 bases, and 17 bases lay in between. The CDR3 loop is CATARIGGGANVLTF. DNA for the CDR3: TGTGCCACGGCTCGAATCGGGGGCGGGGCCAACGTCCTGACTTTC.

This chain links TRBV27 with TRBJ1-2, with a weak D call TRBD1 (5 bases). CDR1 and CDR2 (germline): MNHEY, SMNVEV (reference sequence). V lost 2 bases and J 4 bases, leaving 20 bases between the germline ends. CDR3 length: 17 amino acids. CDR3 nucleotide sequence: TGTGCCAGCAGTTTACGGGCAGGGAAATTCAGTGGCTATGGCTACACCTTC. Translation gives CASSLRAGKFSGYGYTF.

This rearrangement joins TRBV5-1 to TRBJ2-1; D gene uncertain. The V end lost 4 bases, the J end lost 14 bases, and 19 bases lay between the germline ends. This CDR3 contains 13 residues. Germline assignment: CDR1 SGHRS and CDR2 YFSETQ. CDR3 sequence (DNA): TGCGCCAGCAGCGCCCAGGACGGATCGGAGAAGTTCTTC. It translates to CASSAQDGSEKFF.

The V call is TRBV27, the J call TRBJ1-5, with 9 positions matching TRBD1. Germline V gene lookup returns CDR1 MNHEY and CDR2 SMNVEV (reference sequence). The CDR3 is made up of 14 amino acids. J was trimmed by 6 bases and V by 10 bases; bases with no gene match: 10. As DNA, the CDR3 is TGTGCCACTGGACAGGGGACGGGAACTCAGCCCCAGCATTTT. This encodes CATGQGTGTQPQHF.

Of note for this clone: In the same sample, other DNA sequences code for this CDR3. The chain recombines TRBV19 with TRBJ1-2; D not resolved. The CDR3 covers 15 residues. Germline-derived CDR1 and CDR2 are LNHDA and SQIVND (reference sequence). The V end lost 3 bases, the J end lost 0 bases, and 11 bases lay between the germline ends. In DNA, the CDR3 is TGTGCCAGTAGTATTGGAGGCAGCGCTAACTATGGCTACACCTTC. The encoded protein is CASSIGGSANYGYTF.